The clone carrying this T cell receptor beta chain occurred a few times. Unique molecular identifiers were used in preparing the TCRbeta library. MiXCR was run by TCRdb on the PCR reads, yielding one entry per CDR3 protein. The table records some 300,000 distinct CDR3 sequences, 10% of them present only once. These data belong to a study of T-cell reconstitution after alpha-beta-depleted transplantation in children. Germline trimming cut 6 bases from V and 1 base from J; bases unmatched to any gene: 13. This CDR3 has 18 residues. Germline V gene lookup returns CDR1 SGHRS and CDR2 YFSETQ. This clonotype originated in a human donor who donated a stem cell graft to a child with acute lymphoblastic leukemia. V usage is TRBV5-1 and J usage is TRBJ2-3; 11 positions match TRBD2. The source was PBMCs from the stem cell graft donor, collected from the stem cell graft. CDR3 amino acids: CASIRAGTSGGGTDTQYF. CDR3 bases: TGCGCCAGCATAAGGGCCGGGACTAGCGGAGGCGGCACAGATACGCAGTATTTT. The whole variable domain, remainder taken from reference TRBV5-1 and TRBJ2-3, is KAGVTQTPRYLIKTRGQQVTLSCSPISGHRSVSWYQQTPGQGLQFLFEYFSETQRNKGNFPGRFSGRQFSNSRSEMNVSTLELGDSALYLCASIRAGTSGGGTDTQYFGPGTRLTVL.